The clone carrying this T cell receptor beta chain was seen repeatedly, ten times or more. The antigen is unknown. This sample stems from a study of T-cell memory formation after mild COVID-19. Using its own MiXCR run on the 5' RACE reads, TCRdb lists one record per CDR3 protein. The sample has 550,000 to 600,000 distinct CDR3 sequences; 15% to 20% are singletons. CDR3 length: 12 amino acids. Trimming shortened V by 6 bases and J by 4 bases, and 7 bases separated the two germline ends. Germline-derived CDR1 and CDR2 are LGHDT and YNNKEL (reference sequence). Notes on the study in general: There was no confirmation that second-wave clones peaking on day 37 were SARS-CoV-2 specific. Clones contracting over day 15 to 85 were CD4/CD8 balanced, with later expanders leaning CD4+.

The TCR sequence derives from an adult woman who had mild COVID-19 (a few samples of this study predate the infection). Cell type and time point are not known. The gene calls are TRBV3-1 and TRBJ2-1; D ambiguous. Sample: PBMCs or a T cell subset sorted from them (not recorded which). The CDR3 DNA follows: TGTGCCAGCAGTCCCCAGTACAATGAGCAGTTCTTC. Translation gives CASSPQYNEQFF.